The 26 T cell receptor beta chains reported below all come from one sample, sequenced in a study of CD8 T cells in ankylosing spondylitis (dated by TCRdb to about 2017). The study at large found these results: A TCR beta motif of eight highly homologous amino acid variants appeared characteristic of blood from ankylosing spondylitis patients.

These TCRs' antigens remain unknown. The library came from 5' RACE. Sequencing relied on an Illumina HiSeq 2500. TCRdb trimmed public reads at Q25 via fastp, called clones via MiXCR and kept in-frame beta chains. Every CDR3 protein is listed once, alongside the most common genes and DNA of its rows. The sample profile shows tens of thousands of distinct CDR3 sequences; more than 8.5% of them were found once. The leading ten clones occupy approximately 30% of the sample. The sequencing input was blood, either unsorted or a sorted T cell fraction (not recorded which). Every receptor here comes from a male donor with ankylosing spondylitis.

This clonotype appeared many times. The chain recombines TRBV20-1 with TRBJ2-7; a weak D match, TRBD2 (6 bases). This CDR3 contains 16 residues. The V gene lost 2 bases and the J gene lost 3 bases, with 20 bases spanning the gap. Germline V lookup: CDR1 DFQATT, CDR2 SNEGSKA (reference sequence). As DNA, the CDR3 is TGCAGTGCTAGATCCCAACTTCGCGGGGATTTCTACGAGCAGTACTTC. It yields the protein CSARSQLRGDFYEQYF.

Only a few counts were recorded for this clonotype. The genes are TRBV10-3 and TRBJ2-7; TRBD2 might be the D (6 bases). The germline gives CDR1 ENHRY, CDR2 SYGVKD. This CDR3 is built from 13 residues. Trimming left V 2 bases short and J 7 bases short, with 12 bases between. The CDR3 protein is CAISEGGSWEQYV. CDR3 coding DNA: TGTGCCATCAGTGAGGGGGGGTCGTGGGAGCAGTACGTC.

CDR3 nucleotides: TGCGCCAGCAGCCCTCGACAACTTACCTATGGCTACACCTTC. Protein sequence: CASSPRQLTYGYTF. J is TRBJ1-2 and V is TRBV4-1; D not certain. Between the trimmed V and J ends, which lost 4 bases and 4 bases, there was a span of 13 bases. The germline CDR1 and CDR2 sequences are MGHRA and YSYEKL. CDR3 length: 14 amino acids.

Many counts were recorded for this clonotype. The chain recombines TRBV11-3 with TRBJ2-1; D could derive from TRBD1 or TRBD2 (6 bases each). Per germline, CDR1 SGHNT and CDR2 YENEEA. Trimming removed 8 bases from V and 10 bases from J, with 21 bases in between. CDR3 length equals 14 residues. CDR3 region: CASGKRVAQGEQFF. The CDR3 bases are TGTGCCAGCGGTAAGCGGGTAGCCCAGGGGGAGCAGTTCTTC.

This clonotype was counted only a few times. The V and J genes are TRBV2 and TRBJ2-4; D ambiguous. Germline CDR1 is SNHLY and CDR2 is FYNNEI. The CDR3 contains 16 residues. Trimming removed 11 bases at V and 0 bases at J, with 20 bases between. The CDR3 DNA follows: TGTGCCGGTTCCTATTTAGAGCCTCTAGCCAAAAACATTCAGTACTTC. Protein: CAGSYLEPLAKNIQYF. The full variable domain, in which reference TRBV2 and TRBJ2-4 provide the parts outside the CDR3, is EPEVTQTPSHQVTQMGQEVILRCVPISNHLYFYWYRQILGQKVEFLVSFYNNEISEKSEIFDDQFSVERPDGSNFTLKIRSTKLEDSAMYFCAGSYLEPLAKNIQYFGAGTRLSVL.

This clonotype was detected ten times or more. The chain joins TRBV6-2 or TRBV6-3 to TRBJ2-3; 11 bases map to TRBD2. The trim removed 9 bases at V and 5 bases at J, leaving 4 bases unmatched. Germline values: CDR1 MNHEY, CDR2 SVGEGT. CDR3 size: 13 residues. The CDR3 reads CASRLAGRDTQYF. The CDR3 DNA sequence: TGTGCCAGTAGACTAGCGGGACGAGATACGCAGTATTTT.

The chain is built from TRBV27 and TRBJ2-3; 13 bases are a match to TRBD2. The J segment lost 5 bases and the V segment lost 3 bases, leaving 5 bases of the junction unmatched. The CDR3 is 16 amino acids. Germline V gene sequence: CDR1 MNHEY, CDR2 SMNVEV (reference sequence). The CDR3 DNA is TGTGCCAGCAGTTTCGGACTAGCGGGAGAGGTAGATACGCAGTATTTT. This encodes CASSFGLAGEVDTQYF.

The table lists this clonotype with a few counts. The chain carries TRBV5-1 and TRBJ2-6; perhaps TRBD2 as D (6 bases). Germline V gene sequence: CDR1 SGHRS, CDR2 YFSETQ. Between the trimmed V and J ends, which lost 1 base and 2 bases, there was a span of 16 bases. The CDR3 runs 18 residues. DNA of the CDR3: TGCGCCAGCAGCTTGTCCGGGGCAGGGAGGACTGGGGCCAACGTCCTGACTTTC. It translates to CASSLSGAGRTGANVLTF.

The chain joins TRBV27 to TRBJ2-7; TRBD1 or TRBD2 may be the D gene (5 bases each). Trimming stripped 6 bases from V and 3 bases from J, with 15 bases between. The CDR3 length is 14 residues. Germline-derived CDR1 and CDR2 are MNHEY and SMNVEV (reference sequence). CDR3 bases: TGTGCCAGCAGAGGGACCACTGGTCTCTACGAGCAGTACTTC. This codes for CASRGTTGLYEQYF.

This clonotype came up a few times. J is TRBJ1-2 and V is TRBV7-9; tentatively, D is TRBD1 (6 bases). Looked up from germline, CDR1 is SEHNR and CDR2 is FQNEAQ (reference sequence). The V end was cut by 5 bases, the J end by 1 base, with 8 bases between. The CDR3 is 13 residues long. The CDR3 region is CASSHRVNYGYTF. Here the CDR3 DNA reads TGTGCCAGCAGCCACAGGGTTAACTATGGCTACACCTTC.

The chain uses TRBV25-1 and TRBJ2-1; 7 positions match TRBD2. This CDR3 contains 15 residues. V shed 4 bases and J 2 bases; nucleotides not matched to a gene: 5. Germline V gene lookup returns CDR1 MGHDK and CDR2 SYGVNS. Here the CDR3 reads CASSGAGWPYNEQFF. The CDR3 DNA is TGTGCCAGCAGTGGAGCGGGATGGCCCTACAATGAGCAGTTCTTC.

The rearrangement links TRBV7-6 to TRBJ2-7, with a weak D call TRBD2 (6 bases). V dropped 1 base and J dropped 4 bases, with 14 bases sitting between them. Germline CDR1 SGHVS, CDR2 FNYEAQ. The CDR3 has 15 amino acids. CDR3 nucleotide sequence: TGTGCCAGCAGCTTAGACGGAGGGAGCGCGTACGAGCAGTACTTC. Translated, it gives CASSLDGGSAYEQYF. Drawing the rest from reference TRBV7-6 and TRBJ2-7, the complete variable domain is GAGVSQSPRYKVTKRGQDVALRCDPISGHVSLYWYRQALGQGPEFLTYFNYEAQQDKSGLPNDRFSAERPEGSISTLTIQRTEQRDSAMYRCASSLDGGSAYEQYFGPGTRLTVT.

This clonotype was observed at least ten times. The chain joins TRBV10-2 to TRBJ2-1; perhaps TRBD1 as D (5 bases). Germline loops: CDR1 WSHSY, CDR2 SAAADI. Trimming removed 8 bases from V and 7 bases from J, with 18 bases in between. This CDR3 region has 14 residues. For the CDR3, the DNA is TGCGCCAGCGGCACTTTAGGGGCGGCAAATGAGCAGTTCTTC. Translated, it gives CASGTLGAANEQFF.

The chain employs TRBV2 and TRBJ2-7; 7 nucleotides match TRBD2. The CDR3 sequence is 12 residues long. Germline trimming cut 3 bases from V and 8 bases from J; bases unmatched to any gene: 4. The germline gives CDR1 SNHLY, CDR2 FYNNEI. The DNA for the CDR3 is TGTGCCAGCAGTGAGAGCGGGGAGAAGCAGTACTTC. As protein: CASSESGEKQYF.

This clonotype has ten or more counts. V and J are TRBV7-9 and TRBJ1-2; no clear D gene. V was cut by 1 base and J by 5 bases, with 5 bases left in between. CDR3 length: 12 residues. The V gene's germline CDR1 is SEHNR and CDR2 FQNEAQ (reference sequence). The CDR3 sequence: CASSLDWYGYTF. For the CDR3, the DNA is TGTGCCAGCAGCTTAGACTGGTATGGCTACACCTTC.

This clonotype has a handful of counts. The genes are TRBV20-1 and TRBJ1-1; possible D gene TRBD1, 6 bases. Germline CDR1 and CDR2: DFQATT and SNEGSKA (reference sequence). The CDR3 has 13 amino acids. V lost 6 bases and J lost 0, with 11 bases in between. CDR3 DNA sequence: TGCAGTGCGACGGACAGCCTGAACACTGAAGCTTTCTTT. Translated: CSATDSLNTEAFF.

This clonotype was seen many times. The V gene is TRBV5-1, the J gene TRBJ2-4; maybe TRBD1 (6 bases). Germline loops: CDR1 SGHRS, CDR2 YFSETQ. Trimming took 0 bases from V and 0 from J, leaving 16 bases between them. This CDR3 region has 18 residues. The CDR3 nucleotides read TGCGCCAGCAGCTTGGGACAGGATGTGAGGGTAGCCAAAAACATTCAGTACTTC. Residues: CASSLGQDVRVAKNIQYF. The whole variable domain, filled in from reference TRBV5-1 and TRBJ2-4, reads KAGVTQTPRYLIKTRGQQVTLSCSPISGHRSVSWYQQTPGQGLQFLFEYFSETQRNKGNFPGRFSGRQFSNSRSEMNVSTLELGDSALYLCASSLGQDVRVAKNIQYFGAGTRLSVL.

The chain uses TRBV20-1 and TRBJ1-2; TRBD1 is a possible D gene (5 bases). The CDR3 consists of 13 residues. Germline-derived CDR1 and CDR2 are DFQATT and SNEGSKA (reference sequence). V lost 0 bases and J lost 4, with 9 bases in between. The CDR3 loop is CSARDPGLYGYTF. DNA for the CDR3: TGCAGTGCTAGAGATCCAGGGCTCTATGGCTACACCTTC.

The V call is TRBV2, the J call TRBJ2-3; D remains ambiguous. Trimming took off 0 bases at V and 7 bases at J, with 11 bases between the two ends. The CDR3 sequence is 14 residues long. From germline, CDR1 is SNHLY and CDR2 FYNNEI. The CDR3 DNA reads TGTGCCAGCAGTGAAGCCTTGCCTCCCAATACGCAGTATTTT. This gives the protein CASSEALPPNTQYF.

This clonotype was recorded at least ten times. The chain joins TRBV20-1 to TRBJ2-3; 7 bases match TRBD2. CDR1 is DFQATT and CDR2 is SNEGSKA in the germline V gene (reference sequence). This CDR3 is 16 amino acids long. V lost 0 bases to trimming and J lost 4 bases; unmatched junction nucleotides: 10. CDR3 protein: CSARDSRAGESDTQYF. In nucleotides, the CDR3 is TGCAGTGCTAGAGATTCTAGGGCGGGAGAGTCAGATACGCAGTATTTT.

This clonotype appeared a few times. The genes are TRBV15 and TRBJ2-5; D not resolved. The CDR3 length is 13 residues. Trimming left V 5 bases short and J 1 base short, with 8 bases between. Germline values: CDR1 LNHNV, CDR2 YYDKDF (reference sequence). In nucleotides, the CDR3 is TGTGCCACCAGCCCCTTTTCCCAAGAGACCCAGTACTTC. Protein sequence: CATSPFSQETQYF.

The chain links TRBV4-2 to TRBJ2-5; 7 nucleotides line up with TRBD2. The CDR3 consists of 15 residues. With 0 bases clipped from V and 4 bases from J, the junction kept 5 bases outside the gene matches. Germline V gene sequence: CDR1 LGHNA, CDR2 YNFKEQ. CDR3 sequence (DNA): TGTGCCAGCAGCCAAGAAGGGGCTAGCGGAGAGACCCAGTACTTC. It specifies CASSQEGASGETQYF.

This clonotype was detected many times. The gene calls are TRBV30 and TRBJ2-1; tentatively, D is TRBD2 (5 bases). The germline V gene has CDR1 GTSNPN and CDR2 SVGIG (reference sequence). This CDR3 comprises 11 residues. V lost 3 bases, J lost 10 bases, and 10 bases lay in between. In DNA, the CDR3 is TGTGCCTGGAGCGATACGGGGGAGCAGTTCTTC. As protein: CAWSDTGEQFF.

This clonotype was counted a few times. The rearrangement uses TRBV11-1 and TRBJ2-3; possibly TRBD2 for D (9 bases). CDR3 size: 18 residues. The V end lost 3 bases, the J end lost 4 bases, and 23 bases lay between the germline ends. Per germline, CDR1 SGHAT and CDR2 FQDESV (reference sequence). The CDR3 loop is CASSFRQGLAGGPDTQYF. The CDR3 DNA reads as TGTGCCAGCAGCTTCCGACAGGGGCTGGCGGGAGGGCCAGATACGCAGTATTTT.

Ten or more counts support this clonotype. The V and J genes are TRBV4-1 and TRBJ2-1, with unresolved D. The CDR3 covers 14 residues. Germline loops: CDR1 MGHRA, CDR2 YSYEKL. Between the trimmed V and J ends, which lost 3 bases and 9 bases, there was a span of 15 bases. CDR3 protein: CASSQDRARIEQFF. In DNA form, the CDR3 reads TGCGCCAGCAGCCAGGACCGGGCCCGGATTGAGCAGTTCTTC.

The rearrangement links TRBV21-1 to TRBJ2-7; the DNA was not compared with TRBD1, the D call given in the table. TRBV21-1 is a known pseudogene. This CDR3 has 14 residues. As DNA, the CDR3 is TGTGCCAGCAGCGACCGGGACAGGGCGTACGAGCAGTACGTC. Translating gives CASSDRDRAYEQYV.